The present T cell receptor beta chain was sequenced within a study of T cell responses to AZD1222 COVID-19 vaccine. Study outcomes and limitations: Donors in the cohort were predominantly white British and more often female, and clonal diversity was possibly underestimated. Among vaccine-associated CD4 TCRs, coverage spanned spike, with dominance at 160-218 and 743-854. At study baseline, merely over 5 AZD1222 recipients were seropositive. Following two doses of AZD1222, Spike-specific TCR breadth and depth rose.

As concerns this clone: As yet, its antigen is unknown.

Per the germline V gene, CDR1 is LNHNV and CDR2 is YYDKDF (reference sequence). J lost 2 bases, V lost 5 bases, and 10 bases had no gene match. The CDR3 length is 17 residues. Sequenced by immunoSEQ multiplex PCR; TCRdb stores in-frame clones only, minus some. The sample carries roughly 130,000 clones, just under 95% recorded once. The sequence came from an adult in good health. The material sequenced was peripheral blood, taken on day 0 of AZD1222 vaccination. V is TRBV15 and J is TRBJ1-3, with 9 positions matching TRBD1. CDR3 region: CATSSWDREMAGNTIYF. The DNA for the CDR3 is TGTGCCACCAGCTCCTGGGACAGGGAGATGGCTGGAAACACCATATATTTT.